A single sample gave rise to the 12 T cell receptor beta chains below, sequenced in a study of T-cell memory formation after mild COVID-19. TCRdb reanalysed the 5' RACE reads using MiXCR and keeps one entry per CDR3 protein. The table lists under 110,000 distinct CDR3 sequences, about a sixth of them singletons. Sequencing used PBMCs or a T cell subset sorted from them (not recorded which). The receptors were gathered from an adult woman who had mild COVID-19 (a few samples of this study predate the infection). Cell type and time point are not known.

The V call is TRBV7-2, the J call TRBJ2-7; 10 bases map to TRBD2. The V segment lost 3 bases and the J segment 5 bases; nucleotides outside the gene matches: 4. CDR3 size: 14 residues. The germline V gene encodes CDR1 SGHTA and CDR2 FQGNSA. The CDR3 loop is CASSFELAGNEQYF. The CDR3 region has the DNA TGTGCCAGCAGCTTTGAACTAGCGGGAAACGAGCAGTACTTC.

The sample holds a few counts of this clonotype. The V call is TRBV19, the J call TRBJ2-1; D is unclear. The CDR3 runs 11 residues. Trimming removed 9 bases at V and 10 bases at J, with 13 bases between. Germline V gives CDR1 LNHDA, CDR2 SQIVND (reference sequence). In nucleotides, the CDR3 is TGTGCCAGCCGCAACCCCGACGAGCAGTTCTTC. It codes for CASRNPDEQFF. Together with reference TRBV19 and TRBJ2-1, the CDR3 gives the full variable domain: DGGITQSPKYLFRKEGQNVTLSCEQNLNHDAMYWYRQDPGQGLRLIYYSQIVNDFQKGDIAEGYSVSREKKESFPLTVTSAQKNPTAFYLCASRNPDEQFFGPGTRLTVL.

The gene calls are TRBV27 and TRBJ2-1, with D perhaps TRBD1 (6 bases). This CDR3 contains 13 residues. Trimming removed 3 bases from V and 8 bases from J, with 11 bases in between. Looked up from germline, CDR1 is MNHEY and CDR2 is SMNVEV (reference sequence). The CDR3 coding sequence is TGTGCCAGCAGTTTCGGTGAGGGGGATGAGCAGTTCTTC. Its translation is CASSFGEGDEQFF.

J is TRBJ1-1 and V is TRBV5-5; D unclear. This CDR3 spans 12 amino acids. V lost 4 bases and J lost 8, with 12 bases in between. Germline CDR1 reads SGHKS; CDR2 reads YYEKEE (reference sequence). The CDR3 spells CASSIGHSEAFF. In nucleotides, the CDR3 is TGTGCCAGCAGCATAGGGCATTCCGAAGCTTTCTTT. Based on the CDR3 plus reference TRBV5-5 and TRBJ1-1, the full variable domain is DAGVTQSPTHLIKTRGQQVTLRCSPISGHKSVSWYQQVLGQGPQFIFQYYEKEERGRGNFPDRFSARQFPNYSSELNVNALLLGDSALYLCASSIGHSEAFFGQGTRLTVV.

This clonotype has a handful of counts. CDR3 amino acids: CASSFRPIAGGGTGELFF. The CDR3 DNA follows: TGTGCCAGCAGTTTCCGCCCTATTGCGGGAGGGGGCACCGGGGAGCTGTTTTTT. The chain employs TRBV12-3 or TRBV12-4 and TRBJ2-2; TRBD2 matches 9 bases. The V and J ends lost 3 bases and 4 bases, in that order; junction bases with no gene match: 12. The CDR3 is 18 amino acids.

This chain connects TRBV4-2 to TRBJ2-1; 8 bases are shared with TRBD1. The J segment lost 8 bases and the V segment lost 5 bases, leaving 14 bases of the junction unmatched. Germline assignment: CDR1 LGHNA and CDR2 YNFKEQ. This CDR3 has 16 residues. In nucleotides, the CDR3 is TGTGCCAGCAGCTTCCCAGGCCAGGGGGCTGTAGATGAGCAGTTCTTC. It specifies CASSFPGQGAVDEQFF.

The chain has TRBV28 and TRBJ1-1; TRBD1 aligns across 9 bases. The CDR3 extends over 15 amino acids. Losses at the gene ends were 4 bases for V and 4 bases for J; bases not matched to a gene: 7. Germline loops: CDR1 MDHEN, CDR2 SYDVKM. As DNA, the CDR3 is TGTGCCAGCAGTTACACCGGGACAGGGTCCACTGAAGCTTTCTTT. It specifies CASSYTGTGSTEAFF.

This clonotype was observed a handful of times. This sequence joins TRBV5-1 and TRBJ1-1; D unclear. Trimming removed 4 bases from V and 3 bases from J, with 16 bases in between. This CDR3 region has 15 residues. Germline assignment: CDR1 SGHRS and CDR2 YFSETQ. CDR3 in DNA: TGCGCCAGCAGCCATGGGATGGCGGCGGACACTGAAGCTTTCTTT. This translates into CASSHGMAADTEAFF.

This clonotype was detected many times. The chain combines TRBV12-3 or TRBV12-4 with TRBJ2-1, with D perhaps TRBD2 (6 bases). The CDR3 covers 15 residues. Trimming took off 1 base at V and 6 bases at J, with 13 bases between the two ends. In DNA form, the CDR3 reads TGTGCCAGCAGTTTAGGGGGGGAAGGCTTCAATGAGCAGTTCTTC. Protein product: CASSLGGEGFNEQFF.

The CDR3 sequence is CASLPAFTGGPRNEQYF. CDR3 coding DNA: TGTGCCAGCCTCCCCGCCTTTACAGGGGGACCCCGGAACGAGCAGTACTTC. This chain joins TRBV27 and TRBJ2-7; 8 nucleotides agree with TRBD1. Trimming cost V 8 bases and J 5 bases; bases outside gene matches: 20. This CDR3 has 17 amino acids. Germline CDR1 reads MNHEY; CDR2 reads SMNVEV (reference sequence).

J is TRBJ2-7 and V is TRBV29-1; a possible D gene is TRBD2 (6 bases). This CDR3 region has 12 residues. Trimming shortened V by 0 bases and J by 4 bases, and 7 bases separated the two germline ends. Germline assignment: CDR1 SQVTM and CDR2 ANQGSEA. The CDR3 region has the DNA TGCAGCGTTGAAGAGGAGGGGTACGAGCAGTACTTC. It specifies CSVEEEGYEQYF.

V gene TRBV13 combines with J gene TRBJ1-1; a weak D match, TRBD1 (5 bases). Per germline, CDR1 PRHDT and CDR2 FYEKMQ (reference sequence). Trimming removed 0 bases from V and 3 bases from J, with 8 bases in between. This CDR3 comprises 14 residues. CDR3 nucleotides: TGTGCCAGCAGCTTAGGCAGGGCGTACACTGAAGCTTTCTTT. Translated, it gives CASSLGRAYTEAFF.